The entry that follows covers one TCR beta chain sequence. Its antigen is still unknown. Base qualities are not provided; no much larger clone lies one nucleotide away. The data are from a study of a mutant IDH1 vaccine in newly diagnosed glioma (dated by TCRdb to about 2021). Looking at the study overall: In the chemotherapy-containing groups, vaccination started alongside temozolomide cycles, whereas in patients who had radiotherapy alone it started 4-6 weeks after radiotherapy. The week-35 safety follow-up took place at visit V12, and the week-47 end of study took place at visit V13. Prior to enrollment, standard therapy consisting of radiotherapy alone, temozolomide alone, or radiochemotherapy with temozolomide had been administered to patients, with the combination being received by most patients. Of the approximately 34 patients who were treated, about 62% were male and around 40% were female, and the mean age was approximately 40 years. Longitudinal TCRB deep sequencing was done for about two dozen treated patients, wherever samples were available for exploratory analyses. Six visits were used for peripheral blood collection: V03 (baseline), V05, V07, V10, V12 and V13. Overall study results and their limits: Immune responses induced by the vaccine were seen in over 90% of patients across multiple MHC alleles. Selection of PBMC samples for TCRB deep sequencing was based on availability. According to the authors, sample limitations meant that analyses of patient blood samples could not be reproduced. Changes in the top peripheral T cell clonotypes picked up by TCRB sequencing did not appear to be linked to pseudoprogression.

The germline V gene gives CDR1 as SGDLS and CDR2 as YYNGEE. The CDR3 runs 12 amino acids, cysteine and phenylalanine included. The read is trimmed to its CDR3 DNA, 36 bases read in frame from base 1. The V end loses 5 bases and the J end loses 4 bases, and a stretch of 6 bases separates them. Preparation of the library involved the immunoSEQ multiplex PCR assay. Following the manufacturer's protocol, the hsTCRB Kit was used to amplify rearranged TCR beta chain sequences. TCRB libraries were sequenced on an Illumina MiSeq. The study's processing was this. The kit vendor's proprietary platform handled demultiplexing, trimming and gene mapping. The immuneACCESS repertoire file appears here via TCRdb, limited to in-frame rearrangements. These files lack a portion of the clones; in checked studies, under half of the deficit traces to unresolved V genes, and the cause of the others is not known. V and J calls and clone size are those listed in that table; D and trimming were worked out from the DNA. The sample profile shows about 48,000 clones; 79% of them were found once. Jointly, the top ten make up 6.7% of the sample.

The time point label, read with the paper, signifies: week 35, safety follow-up. Each vaccine dose, consisting of 300 ug of a 20-mer mutant IDH1 peptide in Montanide, was administered subcutaneously with topical imiquimod. Patients were given eight vaccinations, in weeks 1, 3, 5, 7, 11, 15, 19 and 23, which matched visits V03 through V10. All donors had newly diagnosed IDH1-mutant astrocytomas of WHO grade 3 or 4 that showed loss of nuclear ATRX. The samples were drawn from NOA16, a multicentre, single-arm, open-label phase I trial in Germany that tested a mutant IDH1 peptide vaccine in humans for the first time. Genomic DNA for TCRB sequencing was extracted from EDTA blood using the DNeasy Blood and Tissue Kit.

Specimen: PBMCs, collected from a glioma patient whose treatment included an IDH1 peptide vaccine. The sequence joins TRBV9 to TRBJ2-2; the D gene remains uncertain. The clonotype comes from a man aged 35 to 55 with glioma. The CDR3 region reads CASSSGTGELFF. The DNA reads TGTGCCAGCAGTTCAGGCACCGGGGAGCTGTTTTTT.